The rows below give T cell receptor beta chains drawn from one sample of a study of T cells in Graves' hyperthyroidism and ophthalmopathy. One entry per CDR3 protein results from TCRdb running MiXCR on the multiplex PCR reads. The sample lists fewer than 500,000 distinct CDR3 sequences, about 15% occurring once. Sequenced sample: blood. These receptors were collected from a young woman with Graves' ophthalmopathy. Each CDR3 is given with its conserved first and last residue. The order of the fields is clone size, V gene, D gene, J gene, CDR3 DNA, CDR3 protein. The D gene is left open where the match is weak. Not every row has a clone size; where given, it reads once, few, many or a size class.

abundance: many
v_gene: TRBV7-8
d_gene: -
j_gene: TRBJ1-6
CDR3nt: TGTGCCAGCCTACTTAAGGGGTGGCGGGAGGGCCTCGATTCACCCCTCCACTTT
CDR3aa: CASLLKGWREGLDSPLHF

abundance: many
v_gene: TRBV5-1
d_gene: -
j_gene: TRBJ1-1
CDR3nt: TGCGCCAGCAGCTTGGCCGTAGACGGTGAAGCTTTCTTT
CDR3aa: CASSLAVDGEAFF

abundance: many
v_gene: TRBV20-1
d_gene: TRBD1
j_gene: TRBJ1-5
CDR3nt: TGCAGTGCTTCTGACAGGGTTTCTAATAGCAATCAGCCCCAGCATTTT
CDR3aa: CSASDRVSNSNQPQHF

abundance: many
v_gene: TRBV29-1
d_gene: -
j_gene: TRBJ2-7
CDR3nt: TGCAGCGTTACGAGGGGGGCCTACGAGCAGTACTTC
CDR3aa: CSVTRGAYEQYF

abundance: many
v_gene: TRBV20-1
d_gene: -
j_gene: TRBJ1-1
CDR3nt: TGCAGTGCTAGAAACCCAGACAGAACAATGAACACTGAAGCTTTCTTT
CDR3aa: CSARNPDRTMNTEAFF

abundance: -
v_gene: TRBV27
d_gene: TRBD2
j_gene: TRBJ2-3
CDR3nt: TGTGCCAGCAGTACAACTAGCGGGGGGGCGGATACGCAGTATTTT
CDR3aa: CASSTTSGGADTQYF

abundance: many
v_gene: TRBV10-3
d_gene: TRBD1
j_gene: TRBJ1-1
CDR3nt: TGTGCCATCAGGGGGACAGGTGTTAACACTGAAGCTTTCTTT
CDR3aa: CAIRGTGVNTEAFF

abundance: many
v_gene: TRBV28
d_gene: TRBD2
j_gene: TRBJ2-1
CDR3nt: TGTGCCAGCAGTATAGGCGGGGGGCGGAATGAGCAGTTCTTC
CDR3aa: CASSIGGGRNEQFF

abundance: many
v_gene: TRBV6-8
d_gene: TRBD2
j_gene: TRBJ2-1
CDR3nt: TGTGCCAGCAGTTACTTGACTAGCGGGGGATACAATGAGCAGTTCTTC
CDR3aa: CASSYLTSGGYNEQFF

abundance: few
v_gene: TRBV20-1
d_gene: TRBD2
j_gene: TRBJ2-1
CDR3nt: TGCAGTGCTAAAAGCGAGCGGGGGCACAATGAGCAGTTCTTC
CDR3aa: CSAKSERGHNEQFF

abundance: many
v_gene: TRBV7-9
d_gene: TRBD1
j_gene: TRBJ1-3
CDR3nt: TGTGCCAGCAGCACCAGACAGGGGCGGTCTGGAAACACCATATATTTT
CDR3aa: CASSTRQGRSGNTIYF

abundance: many
v_gene: TRBV28
d_gene: TRBD1
j_gene: TRBJ2-3
CDR3nt: TGTGCCAGCAGTTTCTCGGGACAGGTTTTAGATACGCAGTATTTT
CDR3aa: CASSFSGQVLDTQYF

abundance: many
v_gene: TRBV5-1
d_gene: -
j_gene: TRBJ2-3
CDR3nt: TGCGCCAGCAGCCCCGAGGCAGGGTTAAGAGATACGCAGTATTTT
CDR3aa: CASSPEAGLRDTQYF